This TCR beta chain came from a study of blood T cell repertoires in COVID-19. CDR3 length: 13 residues. Germline CDR1 reads LGHDT; CDR2 reads YNNKEL (reference sequence). Trimming took 4 bases from V and 3 from J; bases not matched to a gene: 1. In the original processing: The authors estimated nucleated cell counts from reference gene primer amplification. The repertoire was sequenced with immunoSEQ multiplex PCR; TCRdb's copy has only in-frame clones and lacks some. The V and J calls and clone size were taken over from that table, and D and trimming were inferred from the DNA. Seen here are 120,000 to 150,000 clones, roughly 80% observed once, and the top ten hold 8.8%.

The source is a woman aged 80 or over in a cohort sampled during active or convalescent COVID-19. The sequencing sample was made of peripheral blood. The chain is built from TRBV3-1 (or the pseudogene TRBV3-2) and TRBJ2-7; 9 nucleotides agree with TRBD1. CDR3 amino acids: CASSRTGDYEQYF. CDR3 DNA: TGTGCCAGCAGCCGGACAGGGGACTACGAGCAGTACTTC.